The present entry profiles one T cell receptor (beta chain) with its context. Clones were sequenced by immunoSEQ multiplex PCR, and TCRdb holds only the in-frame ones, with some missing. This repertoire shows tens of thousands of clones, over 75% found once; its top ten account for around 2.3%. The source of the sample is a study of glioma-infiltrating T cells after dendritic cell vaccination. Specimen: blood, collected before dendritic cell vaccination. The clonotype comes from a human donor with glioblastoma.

CDR3 bases: TGTGCCAGCAGCGTAGACAGGGGCGAGACCCAGTACTTC. It translates to CASSVDRGETQYF. The chain links TRBV9 to TRBJ2-5, with 7 bases that match TRBD1. This CDR3 is 13 amino acids long. Germline-derived CDR1 and CDR2 are SGDLS and YYNGEE. Trimming at V came to 0 bases and at J to 5 bases, leaving 1 base not matched to a gene.